Presented here are 20 T cell receptor beta chains from one specimen sequenced in a study of TIL therapy for anti-PD-1-resistant metastatic lung cancer. The immunoSEQ assay was v3. Libraries were prepared by immunoSEQ multiplex PCR; TCRdb keeps only in-frame clonotypes and omits some of them. Of approximately 57,000 clones listed, approximately 78% are singletons. The time point here: pre-treatment sample, taken before nivolumab and TIL therapy. Sequencing was performed on blood, taken at baseline. These receptors were obtained from a person aged 25-85 years with non-small cell lung cancer.

The table lists this clone with a count of one. The rearrangement uses TRBV6-5 and TRBJ2-7; D is unresolved. This CDR3 has 14 residues. Trimming shortened V by 8 bases and J by 2 bases, and 16 bases separated the two germline ends. Germline loops: CDR1 MNHEY, CDR2 SVGAGI. Here the CDR3 reads CASSPDISPYEQYF. The DNA of the CDR3 is TGTGCCAGCTCCCCAGATATATCCCCCTACGAGCAGTACTTC.

This chain uses TRBV5-6 with TRBJ2-5; tentative D call: TRBD1 (6 bases). This CDR3 region has 14 residues. CDR1 and CDR2 from the germline V gene are SGHDT and YYEEEE. V was trimmed by 4 bases and J by 5 bases, leaving 15 bases between them. The CDR3 protein is CASSTRGIVETQYF. CDR3 nucleotide sequence: TGTGCCAGCAGCACCAGGGGAATAGTGGAGACCCAGTACTTC.

V and J are TRBV4-1 and TRBJ2-5; D perhaps matches TRBD2 (5 bases). This CDR3 has 13 residues. Germline V gene sequence: CDR1 MGHRA, CDR2 YSYEKL. Trimming left V 3 bases short and J 0 bases short, with 5 bases between. CDR3 DNA sequence: TGCGCCAGCAGCCACGGGAACCAAGAGACCCAGTACTTC. It codes for CASSHGNQETQYF.

This clone was seen once. The chain carries TRBV7-2 and TRBJ1-5, with D perhaps TRBD1 (6 bases). The CDR3 consists of 16 residues. V lost 1 base to trimming and J lost 5 bases, with 15 bases between them. CDR1 and CDR2 from the germline V gene are SGHTA and FQGNSA. The CDR3, as DNA: TGTGCCAGCAGCTTAGTTAGTCTGGGGGGCGATCAGCCCCAGCATTTT. Its protein product is CASSLVSLGGDQPQHF.

The CDR3 loop is CAWSPGTSGAPREQYF. The CDR3, as DNA: TGTGCCTGGAGTCCAGGGACTAGCGGGGCCCCTAGGGAGCAGTACTTC. The chain couples TRBV30 to TRBJ2-7, with 13 bases aligning to TRBD2. The junction had 11 bases not matched to a gene; V was cut back by 2 bases and J by 7 bases. Per germline, CDR1 GTSNPN and CDR2 SVGIG (reference sequence). There are 16 residues in the CDR3.

This chain connects TRBV7-6 to TRBJ2-7; TRBD2 matches at 15 bases. V shed 5 bases, J shed 0 bases, and the junction held 11 bases outside the gene matches. This CDR3 spans 19 amino acids. Germline assignment: CDR1 SGHVS and CDR2 FNYEAQ. This CDR3 is CASSLQGLAGGTSSYEQYF. In DNA, the CDR3 is TGTGCCAGCAGCCTACAGGGACTAGCGGGGGGAACTAGCTCCTACGAGCAGTACTTC. The variable domain in full, completed from reference TRBV7-6 and TRBJ2-7, reads GAGVSQSPRYKVTKRGQDVALRCDPISGHVSLYWYRQALGQGPEFLTYFNYEAQQDKSGLPNDRFSAERPEGSISTLTIQRTEQRDSAMYRCASSLQGLAGGTSSYEQYFGPGTRLTVT.

The V and J genes are TRBV7-3 and TRBJ2-6; possibly TRBD1 for D (5 bases). Germline V gene sequence: CDR1 SGHTA, CDR2 FQGTGA. The CDR3 runs to 17 residues. Trimming removed 5 bases from V and 2 bases from J, with 16 bases in between. CDR3 bases: TGTGCCAGCAGCCCCCAGGGTTGGTTAGCTGGGGCCAACGTCCTGACTTTC. It specifies CASSPQGWLAGANVLTF.

The chain uses TRBV7-2 and TRBJ2-3, with D unresolved. The CDR3 is made up of 12 amino acids. V lost 3 bases and J lost 2, with 3 bases in between. Looked up from germline, CDR1 is SGHTA and CDR2 is FQGNSA. This CDR3 is CASSFNTDTQYF. The CDR3 region has the DNA TGTGCCAGCAGCTTCAACACAGATACGCAGTATTTT. Variable domain in full (rest from reference TRBV7-2 and TRBJ2-3): GAGVSQSPSNKVTEKGKDVELRCDPISGHTALYWYRQSLGQGLEFLIYFQGNSAPDKSGLPSDRFSAERTGGSVSTLTIQRTQQEDSAVYLCASSFNTDTQYFGPGTRLTVL.

This clone showed up just once. V is TRBV4-1 and J is TRBJ2-3, with 12 bases matching TRBD2. The junction had 11 bases not matched to a gene; V was cut back by 6 bases and J by 1 base. From germline, CDR1 is MGHRA and CDR2 YSYEKL. The CDR3 runs to 18 residues. CDR3 sequence: CASSFLAGGALGTDTQYF. The CDR3 region has the DNA TGCGCCAGCAGTTTTCTAGCGGGGGGGGCCCTAGGCACAGATACGCAGTATTTT.

This rearrangement joins TRBV21-1 to TRBJ2-7; no DNA check was done on the table's D call, TRBD2. TRBV21-1 corresponds to a pseudogene. CDR3 size: 13 residues. The CDR3 spells CARKRSWAYEQYF. The CDR3 DNA reads TGTGCCAGAAAAAGGAGCTGGGCCTACGAGCAGTACTTC.

The chain uses TRBV3-1 (or the pseudogene TRBV3-2) and TRBJ2-4; no definite D call. The germline V gene encodes CDR1 LGHDT and CDR2 YNNKEL (reference sequence). CDR3 size: 15 residues. V shed 1 base and J shed 2 bases, with 9 bases lying between them. Here the CDR3 reads CASSQGWGTKNIQYF. In nucleotides, the CDR3 is TGTGCCAGCAGCCAAGGCTGGGGTACCAAAAACATTCAGTACTTC.

The J gene is TRBJ1-5, the V gene TRBV10-3; D may be TRBD1 (5 bases). This CDR3 contains 15 residues. V lost 10 bases and J lost 0, with 16 bases in between. The germline CDR1 and CDR2 sequences are ENHRY and SYGVKD. Here the CDR3 reads CATKSGTDSNQPQHF. The CDR3 nucleotides read TGTGCCACCAAATCCGGGACGGATAGCAATCAGCCCCAGCATTTT.

The chain couples TRBV5-4 to TRBJ2-5; 11 bases fit TRBD2. Germline lookup yields CDR1 SGHNT and CDR2 YYREEE (reference sequence). The CDR3 consists of 16 residues. Trimming at V came to 0 bases and at J to 1 base, leaving 2 bases not matched to a gene. The CDR3: CASSLGGTSGQETQYF. The CDR3 DNA reads TGTGCCAGCAGCTTGGGGGGGACTAGCGGCCAAGAGACCCAGTACTTC.

As regards this clone: Compared with germline, one end of the junction differs, possibly owing to a read error. The same CDR3 also results from other DNA sequences found in this sample. This chain connects TRBV15 to TRBJ1-5, with D perhaps matching TRBD1 (6 bases). This CDR3 is built from 14 residues. Per the germline V gene, CDR1 is LNHNV and CDR2 is YYDKDF (reference sequence). The CDR3 nucleotides read TGTGCCACCAGCTCCGGGGGGCGCAATCAGCCCCAGCACTTT. Protein: CATSSGGRNQPQHF.

The chain couples TRBV30 to TRBJ2-5; 9 bases match TRBD1. V lost 0 bases to trimming and J lost 2 bases; unmatched junction nucleotides: 1. Germline CDR1 reads GTSNPN; CDR2 reads SVGIG (reference sequence). This CDR3 spans 14 amino acids. The CDR3 DNA reads TGTGCCTGGAGTGTTGGACAGGGGCAAGAGACCCAGTACTTC. It codes for CAWSVGQGQETQYF.

The chain combines TRBV29-1 with TRBJ1-1; D remains unclear. The V and J ends lost 3 bases and 5 bases respectively, with 10 bases between them. CDR3 length: 12 amino acids. The V gene's germline CDR1 is SQVTM and CDR2 ANQGSEA. The CDR3, as DNA: TGCAGCGTTGATACGCGTGGGACTGAAGCTTTCTTT. This codes for CSVDTRGTEAFF.

The chain recombines TRBV7-9 with TRBJ2-2, with D tentatively TRBD2 (5 bases). Germline values: CDR1 SEHNR, CDR2 FQNEAQ (reference sequence). The CDR3 length is 14 residues. Trimming took off 5 bases at V and 5 bases at J, with 12 bases between the two ends. This CDR3 is CASSPSGGTGELFF. The CDR3 nucleotides read TGTGCCAGCAGCCCCTCCGGAGGTACCGGGGAGCTGTTTTTT. Together with reference TRBV7-9 and TRBJ2-2, the CDR3 gives the full variable domain: DTGVSQNPRHKITKRGQNVTFRCDPISEHNRLYWYRQTLGQGPEFLTYFQNEAQLEKSRLLSDRFSAERPKGSFSTLEIQRTEQGDSAMYLCASSPSGGTGELFFGEGSRLTVL.

The count of this clone is one. The chain has TRBV30 and TRBJ2-1; 7 bases fit TRBD2. V dropped 4 bases and J dropped 7; count of bases not matched to a gene: 7. The CDR3 has 13 amino acids. Germline CDR1 GTSNPN, CDR2 SVGIG (reference sequence). The CDR3 here is CAWNHGGGNEQFF. The CDR3 DNA is TGTGCCTGGAATCATGGGGGGGGGAATGAGCAGTTCTTC.

The gene calls are TRBV7-2 and TRBJ2-1; 14 bases line up with TRBD2. J lost 3 bases, V lost 6 bases, and 1 base had no gene match. CDR3 length equals 15 residues. Germline CDR1 SGHTA, CDR2 FQGNSA. CDR3 protein: CASRGLAGGYNEQFF. The CDR3 DNA is TGTGCCAGCAGAGGACTAGCGGGAGGCTACAATGAGCAGTTCTTC.

This chain connects TRBV5-1 to TRBJ2-7; 9 bases agree with TRBD1. V shed 6 bases, J shed 2 bases, and the junction held 6 bases outside the gene matches. Germline V gene lookup returns CDR1 SGHRS and CDR2 YFSETQ. This CDR3 has 14 residues. CDR3 residues: CASTGTGPPYEQYF. Here the CDR3 DNA reads TGCGCCAGCACCGGGACAGGGCCCCCCTACGAGCAGTACTTC.